This is a list of T cell receptor beta chains from one sample in a study of shared clonotypes between healthy human individuals. Libraries were prepared by immunoSEQ multiplex PCR; TCRdb keeps only in-frame clonotypes and omits some of them. The repertoire has about 1 million clones, about 75% of them found once; the top ten carry roughly 1.4%. The sample was memory CD4+ T cells sorted from blood. The receptors were sampled from a man between 18 and 35 years old in good health. CDR3s include the opening cysteine and the closing phenylalanine or tryptophan. A D gene is named only where the DNA matches it firmly. Clone size is shown for a subset of rows, as once, few, many or a class of expanded clone.

TRBD2	TRBV19	NA	TRBJ2-1	TGTGCCAGTAGTATTCTAGCGGGAGGGGGGAATGAGCAGTTCTTC	CASSILAGGGNEQFF
TRBD1	TRBV15	NA	TRBJ1-2	TGTGCCACCAGCAGAGGAATGGACAGGGAGACCTATGGCTACACCTTC	CATSRGMDRETYGYTF
TRBD2	TRBV12-5	NA	TRBJ2-2	TGTGCTAGTGGTTTGGTAGGAGTCGGCGGGAGGGCCCCCGGGGAGCTGTTTTTT	CASGLVGVGGRAPGELFF
NA	TRBV28	NA	TRBJ1-2	TGTGCCAGTAAGGGCGAGGGAGCTTATGGCTACACCTTC	CASKGEGAYGYTF
TRBD1	TRBV2	NA	TRBJ1-4	TGTGCCAGCAGTATGGGACAGGGGGCCAATGAAAAACTGTTTTTT	CASSMGQGANEKLFF
NA	TRBV5-1	many	TRBJ1-4	TGCGCCAGCAGCTTGGGGGCAGATGAAAAACTGTTTTTT	CASSLGADEKLFF
NA	TRBV7-2	NA	TRBJ2-3	TGTGCCAGCAGCTTGGGCGGGTTTACTAGCACAGATACGCAGTATTTT	CASSLGGFTSTDTQYF
NA	TRBV28	NA	TRBJ2-7	TGTGCCAGCGCCGGACGGGTTCACGAGCAGTACTTC	CASAGRVHEQYF
TRBD1	TRBV7-3	NA	TRBJ2-3	TGTGCCAGCAGCTTAACGGGACAGGGGACAGATACGCAGTATTTT	CASSLTGQGTDTQYF
NA	TRBV6-5	NA	TRBJ2-7	TGTGCCAGCAGTTACTCCGGGACACCTCCTTCCTACGAGCAGTACTTC	CASSYSGTPPSYEQYF
NA	TRBV2	NA	TRBJ2-2	TGTGCCAGCAGTGAAAGGGGCAGGGGTAACACCGGGGAGCTGTTTTTT	CASSERGRGNTGELFF
NA	TRBV18	few	TRBJ2-1	TGTGCCAGCTCACCACGATCGGGGGATACCAACAATGAGCAGTTCTTC	CASSPRSGDTNNEQFF
NA	TRBV2	NA	TRBJ2-5	TGTGCCAGCAGTGAAGCGATGGGGACCCAGTACTTC	CASSEAMGTQYF
TRBD1	TRBV28	NA	TRBJ1-2	TGTGCCAGCAGTTTAGGGACAGTTAACTATGGCTACACCTTC	CASSLGTVNYGYTF
TRBD2	TRBV9	NA	TRBJ2-5	TGTGCCAGCAGCGTTCATGAGCGGGAGAGGACCCAGTACTTC	CASSVHERERTQYF